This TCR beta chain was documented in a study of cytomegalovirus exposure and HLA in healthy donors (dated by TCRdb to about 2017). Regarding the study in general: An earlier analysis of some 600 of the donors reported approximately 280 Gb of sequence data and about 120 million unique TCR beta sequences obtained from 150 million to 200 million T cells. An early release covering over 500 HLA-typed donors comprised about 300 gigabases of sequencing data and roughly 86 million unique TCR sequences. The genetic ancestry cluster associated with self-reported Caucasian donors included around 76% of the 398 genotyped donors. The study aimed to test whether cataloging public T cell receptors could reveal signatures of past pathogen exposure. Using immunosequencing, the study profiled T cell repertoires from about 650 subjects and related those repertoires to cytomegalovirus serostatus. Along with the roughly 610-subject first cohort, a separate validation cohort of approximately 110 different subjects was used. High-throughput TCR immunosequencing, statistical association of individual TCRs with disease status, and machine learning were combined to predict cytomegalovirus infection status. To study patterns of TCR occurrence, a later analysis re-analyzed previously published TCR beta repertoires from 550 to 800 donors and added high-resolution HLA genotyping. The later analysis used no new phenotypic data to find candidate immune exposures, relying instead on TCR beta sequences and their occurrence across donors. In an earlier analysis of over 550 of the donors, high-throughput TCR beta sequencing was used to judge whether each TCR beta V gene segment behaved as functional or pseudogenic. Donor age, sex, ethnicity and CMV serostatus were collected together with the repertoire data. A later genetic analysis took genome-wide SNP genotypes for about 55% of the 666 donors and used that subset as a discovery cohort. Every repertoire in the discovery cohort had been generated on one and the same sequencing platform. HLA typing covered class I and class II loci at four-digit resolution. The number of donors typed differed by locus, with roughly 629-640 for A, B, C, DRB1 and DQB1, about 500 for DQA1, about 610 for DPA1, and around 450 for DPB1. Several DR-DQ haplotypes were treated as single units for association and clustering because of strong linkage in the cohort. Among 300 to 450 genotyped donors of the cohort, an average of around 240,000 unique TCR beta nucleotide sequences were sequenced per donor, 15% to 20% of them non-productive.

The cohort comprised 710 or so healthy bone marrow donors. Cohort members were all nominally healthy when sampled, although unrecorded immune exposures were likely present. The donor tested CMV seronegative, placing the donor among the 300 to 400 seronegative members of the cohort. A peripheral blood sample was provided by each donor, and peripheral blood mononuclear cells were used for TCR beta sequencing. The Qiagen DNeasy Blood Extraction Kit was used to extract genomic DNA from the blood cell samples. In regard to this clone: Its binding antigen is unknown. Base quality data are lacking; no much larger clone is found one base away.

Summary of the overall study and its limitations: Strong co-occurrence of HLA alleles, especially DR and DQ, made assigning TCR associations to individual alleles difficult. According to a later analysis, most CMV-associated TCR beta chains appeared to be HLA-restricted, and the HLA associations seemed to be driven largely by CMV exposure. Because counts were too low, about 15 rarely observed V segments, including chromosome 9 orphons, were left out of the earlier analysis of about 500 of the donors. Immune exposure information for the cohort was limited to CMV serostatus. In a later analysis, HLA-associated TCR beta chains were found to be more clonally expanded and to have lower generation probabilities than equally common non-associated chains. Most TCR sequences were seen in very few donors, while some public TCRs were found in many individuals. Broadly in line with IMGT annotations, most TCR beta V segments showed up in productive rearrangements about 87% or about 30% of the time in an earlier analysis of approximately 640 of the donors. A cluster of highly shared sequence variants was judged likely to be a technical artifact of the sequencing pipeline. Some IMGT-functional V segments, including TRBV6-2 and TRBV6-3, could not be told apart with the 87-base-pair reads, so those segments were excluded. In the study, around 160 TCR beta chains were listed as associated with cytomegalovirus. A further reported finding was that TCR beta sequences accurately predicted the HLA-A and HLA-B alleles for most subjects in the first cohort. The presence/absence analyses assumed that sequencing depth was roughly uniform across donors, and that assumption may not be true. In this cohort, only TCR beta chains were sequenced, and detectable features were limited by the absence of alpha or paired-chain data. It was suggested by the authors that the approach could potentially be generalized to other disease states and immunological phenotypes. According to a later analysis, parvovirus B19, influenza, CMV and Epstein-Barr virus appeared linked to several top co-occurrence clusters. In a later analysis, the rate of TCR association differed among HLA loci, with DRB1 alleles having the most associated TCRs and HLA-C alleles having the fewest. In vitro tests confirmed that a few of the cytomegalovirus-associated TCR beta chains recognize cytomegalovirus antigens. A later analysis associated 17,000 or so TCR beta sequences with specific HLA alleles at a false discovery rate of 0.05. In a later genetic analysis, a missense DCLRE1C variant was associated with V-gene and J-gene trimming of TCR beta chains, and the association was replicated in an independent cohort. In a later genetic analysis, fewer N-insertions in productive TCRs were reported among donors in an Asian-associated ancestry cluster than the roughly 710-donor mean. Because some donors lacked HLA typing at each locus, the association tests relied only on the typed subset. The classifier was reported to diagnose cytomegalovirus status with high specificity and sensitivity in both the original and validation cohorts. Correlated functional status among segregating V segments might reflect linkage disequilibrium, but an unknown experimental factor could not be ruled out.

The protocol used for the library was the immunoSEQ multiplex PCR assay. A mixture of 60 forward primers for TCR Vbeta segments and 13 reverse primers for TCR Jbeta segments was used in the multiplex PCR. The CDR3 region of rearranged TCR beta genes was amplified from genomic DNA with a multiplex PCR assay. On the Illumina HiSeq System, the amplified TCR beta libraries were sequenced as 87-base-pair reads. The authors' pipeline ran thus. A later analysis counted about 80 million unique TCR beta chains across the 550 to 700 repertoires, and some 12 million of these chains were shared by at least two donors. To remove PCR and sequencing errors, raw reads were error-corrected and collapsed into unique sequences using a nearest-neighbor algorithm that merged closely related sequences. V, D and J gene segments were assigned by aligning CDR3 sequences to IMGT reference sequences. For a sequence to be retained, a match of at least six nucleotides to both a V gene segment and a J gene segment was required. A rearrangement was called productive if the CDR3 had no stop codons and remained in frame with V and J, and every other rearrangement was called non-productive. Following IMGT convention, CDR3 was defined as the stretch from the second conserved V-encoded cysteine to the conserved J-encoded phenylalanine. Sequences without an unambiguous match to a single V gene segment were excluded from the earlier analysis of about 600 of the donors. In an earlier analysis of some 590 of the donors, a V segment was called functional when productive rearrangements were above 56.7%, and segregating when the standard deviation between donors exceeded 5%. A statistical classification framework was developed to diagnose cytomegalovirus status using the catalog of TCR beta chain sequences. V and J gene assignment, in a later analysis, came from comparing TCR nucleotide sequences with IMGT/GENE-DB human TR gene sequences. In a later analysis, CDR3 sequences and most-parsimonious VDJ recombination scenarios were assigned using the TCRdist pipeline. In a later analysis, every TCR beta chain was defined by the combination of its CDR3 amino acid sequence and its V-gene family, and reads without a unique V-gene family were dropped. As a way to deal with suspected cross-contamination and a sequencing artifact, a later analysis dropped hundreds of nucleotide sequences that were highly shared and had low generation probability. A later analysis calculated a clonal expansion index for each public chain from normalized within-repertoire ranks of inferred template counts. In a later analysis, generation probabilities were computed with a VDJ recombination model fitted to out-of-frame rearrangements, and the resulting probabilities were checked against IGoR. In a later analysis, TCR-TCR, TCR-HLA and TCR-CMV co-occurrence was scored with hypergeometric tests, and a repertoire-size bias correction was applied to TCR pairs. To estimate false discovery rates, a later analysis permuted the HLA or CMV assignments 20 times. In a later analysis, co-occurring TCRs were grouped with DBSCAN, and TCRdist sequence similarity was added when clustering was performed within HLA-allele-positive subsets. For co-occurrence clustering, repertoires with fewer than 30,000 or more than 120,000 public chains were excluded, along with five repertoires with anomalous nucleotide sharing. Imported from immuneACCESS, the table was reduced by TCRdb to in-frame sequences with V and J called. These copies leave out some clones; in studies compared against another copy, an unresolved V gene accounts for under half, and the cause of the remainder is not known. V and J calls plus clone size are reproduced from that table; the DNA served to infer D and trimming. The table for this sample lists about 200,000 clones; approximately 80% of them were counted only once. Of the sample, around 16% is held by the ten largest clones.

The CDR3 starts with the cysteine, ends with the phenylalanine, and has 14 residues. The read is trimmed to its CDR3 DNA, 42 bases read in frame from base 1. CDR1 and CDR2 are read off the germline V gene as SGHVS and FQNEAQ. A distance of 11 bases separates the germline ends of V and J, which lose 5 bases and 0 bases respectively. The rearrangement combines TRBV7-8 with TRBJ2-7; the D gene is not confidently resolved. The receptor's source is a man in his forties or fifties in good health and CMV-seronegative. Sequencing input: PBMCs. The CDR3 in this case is CASSLRWFSYEQYF. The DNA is TGTGCCAGCAGCCTACGTTGGTTCTCCTACGAGCAGTACTTC. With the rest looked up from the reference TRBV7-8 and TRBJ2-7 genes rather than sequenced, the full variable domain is GAGVSQSPRYKVAKRGQDVALRCDPISGHVSLFWYQQALGQGPEFLTYFQNEAQLDKSGLPSDRFFAERPEGSVSTLKIQRTQQEDSAVYLCASSLRWFSYEQYFGPGTRLTVT.